The clone carrying this T cell receptor beta chain occurred many times. In the authors' workflow: Estimates of nucleated cell counts were drawn from the amplification of reference gene primers. The repertoire was sequenced with immunoSEQ multiplex PCR; TCRdb's copy has only in-frame clones and lacks some. For V, J and clone size, that table is used; D and trimming come from the DNA. The repertoire consists of about 63,000 clones, with 74% occurring once and the leading ten covering over 25%. J gave up 0 bases and V 5 bases, and 5 bases lay outside the gene matches. CDR1 is SEHNR and CDR2 is FQNEAQ in the germline V gene (reference sequence). This CDR3 has 15 amino acids. This record comes from a study of blood T cell repertoires in COVID-19. About the research overall: Acute-phase and convalescent COVID-19 samples originated in the United States, Italy and Spain. T cells, B-cell-depleted T cells, or PBMCs supplied cDNA or gDNA.

The rearrangement links TRBV7-9 to TRBJ1-1; TRBD1 matches 8 bases. The material sequenced was peripheral blood. This receptor was obtained from a woman aged 80 or over with acute or convalescent COVID-19. The CDR3 here is CASSTGGGVNTEAFF. CDR3 nucleotides: TGTGCCAGCAGCACAGGGGGAGGTGTGAACACTGAAGCTTTCTTT.